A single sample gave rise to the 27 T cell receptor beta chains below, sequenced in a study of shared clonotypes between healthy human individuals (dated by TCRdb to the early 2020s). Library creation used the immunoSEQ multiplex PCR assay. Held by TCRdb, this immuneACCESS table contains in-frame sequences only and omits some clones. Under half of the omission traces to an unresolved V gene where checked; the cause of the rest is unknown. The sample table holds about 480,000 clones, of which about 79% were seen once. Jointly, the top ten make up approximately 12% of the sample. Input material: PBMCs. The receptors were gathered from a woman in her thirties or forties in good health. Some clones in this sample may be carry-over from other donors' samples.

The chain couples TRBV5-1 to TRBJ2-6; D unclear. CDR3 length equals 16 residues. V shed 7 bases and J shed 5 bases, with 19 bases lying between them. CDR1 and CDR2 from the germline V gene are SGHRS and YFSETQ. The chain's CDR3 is CASCCGSQSRANVLTF. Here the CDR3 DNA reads TGCGCCAGCTGTTGCGGTTCACAAAGTCGGGCCAACGTCCTGACTTTC.

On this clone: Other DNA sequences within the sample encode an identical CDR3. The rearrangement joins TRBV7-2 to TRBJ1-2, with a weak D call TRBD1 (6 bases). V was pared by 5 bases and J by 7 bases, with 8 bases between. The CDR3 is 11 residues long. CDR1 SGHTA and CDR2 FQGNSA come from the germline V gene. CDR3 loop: CASSPGAGYTF. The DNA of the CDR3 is TGTGCCAGCAGCCCGGGGGCTGGCTACACCTTC.

CDR3: CASSPLGHARTDTQYF. The CDR3 nucleotides are TGCGCCAGCAGCCCGCTGGGGCACGCTCGAACAGATACGCAGTATTTT. The chain couples TRBV5-1 to TRBJ2-3; possible D gene TRBD1, 5 bases. The ends were cut back, 4 bases at V and 3 bases at J, with 18 bases in the middle. CDR3 length: 16 residues. Germline V gene data show CDR1 as SGHRS and CDR2 as YFSETQ.

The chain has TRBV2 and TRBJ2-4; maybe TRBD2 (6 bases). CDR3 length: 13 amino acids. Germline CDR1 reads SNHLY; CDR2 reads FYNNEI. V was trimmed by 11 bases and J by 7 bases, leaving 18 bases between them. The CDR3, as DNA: TGTGCCGGGGACTCCCGGGGTAAGAACATTCAGTACTTC. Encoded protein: CAGDSRGKNIQYF.

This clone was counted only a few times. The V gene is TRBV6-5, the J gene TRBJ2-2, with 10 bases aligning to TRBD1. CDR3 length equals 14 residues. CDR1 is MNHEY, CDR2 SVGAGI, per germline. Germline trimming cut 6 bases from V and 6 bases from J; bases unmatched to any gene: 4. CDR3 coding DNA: TGTGCCAGCAGCTCCGGGACAGGGGCCGGGGAGCTGTTTTTT. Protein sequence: CASSSGTGAGELFF.

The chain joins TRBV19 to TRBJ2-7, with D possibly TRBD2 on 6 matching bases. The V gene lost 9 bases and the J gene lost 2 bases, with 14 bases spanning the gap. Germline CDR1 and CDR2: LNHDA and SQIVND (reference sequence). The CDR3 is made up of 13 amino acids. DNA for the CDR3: TGTGCCAGCCGGGGAGGCGGCCCCTACGAGCAGTACTTC. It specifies CASRGGGPYEQYF.

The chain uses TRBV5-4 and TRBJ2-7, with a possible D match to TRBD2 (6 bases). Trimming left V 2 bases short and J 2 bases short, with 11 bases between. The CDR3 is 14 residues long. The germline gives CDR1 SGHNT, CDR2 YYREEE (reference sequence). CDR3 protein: CASSFTGGTYEQYF. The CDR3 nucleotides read TGTGCCAGCAGCTTTACTGGCGGGACCTACGAGCAGTACTTC.

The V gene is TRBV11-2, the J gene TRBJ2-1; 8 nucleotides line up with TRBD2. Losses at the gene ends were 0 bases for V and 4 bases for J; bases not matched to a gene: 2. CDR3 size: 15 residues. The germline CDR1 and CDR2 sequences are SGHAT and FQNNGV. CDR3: CASSLELAAYNEQFF. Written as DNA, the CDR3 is TGTGCCAGCAGCTTAGAACTAGCGGCGTACAATGAGCAGTTCTTC.

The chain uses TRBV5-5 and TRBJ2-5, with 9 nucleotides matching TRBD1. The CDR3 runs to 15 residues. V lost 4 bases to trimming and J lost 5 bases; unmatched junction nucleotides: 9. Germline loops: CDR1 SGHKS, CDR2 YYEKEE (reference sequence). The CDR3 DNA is TGTGCCAGCAGCAAGGGACAGGGAGACTTTGAGACCCAGTACTTC. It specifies CASSKGQGDFETQYF. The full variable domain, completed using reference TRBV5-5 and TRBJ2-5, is DAGVTQSPTHLIKTRGQQVTLRCSPISGHKSVSWYQQVLGQGPQFIFQYYEKEERGRGNFPDRFSARQFPNYSSELNVNALLLGDSALYLCASSKGQGDFETQYFGPGTRLLVL.

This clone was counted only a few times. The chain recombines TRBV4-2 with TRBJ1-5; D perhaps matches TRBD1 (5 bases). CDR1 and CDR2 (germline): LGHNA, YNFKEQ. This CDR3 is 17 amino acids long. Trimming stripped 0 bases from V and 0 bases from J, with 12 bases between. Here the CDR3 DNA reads TGTGCCAGCAGCCAAGATTGGACATTTAATAGCAATCAGCCCCAGCATTTT. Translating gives CASSQDWTFNSNQPQHF.

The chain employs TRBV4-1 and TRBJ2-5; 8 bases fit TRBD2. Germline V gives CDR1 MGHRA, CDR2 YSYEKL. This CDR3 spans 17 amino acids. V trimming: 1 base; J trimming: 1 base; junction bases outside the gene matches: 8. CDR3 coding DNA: TGCGCCAGCAGCCAAGGGGGTACTAGCGGCTTCCAAGAGACCCAGTACTTC. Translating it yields CASSQGGTSGFQETQYF.

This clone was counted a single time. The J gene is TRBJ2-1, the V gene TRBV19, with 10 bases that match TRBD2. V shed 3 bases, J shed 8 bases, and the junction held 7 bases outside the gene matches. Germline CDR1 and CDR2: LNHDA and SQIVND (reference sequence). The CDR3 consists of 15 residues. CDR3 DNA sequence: TGTGCCAGTAGTATCGCTAGCGGGAGCAGCGATGAGCAGTTCTTC. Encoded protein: CASSIASGSSDEQFF.

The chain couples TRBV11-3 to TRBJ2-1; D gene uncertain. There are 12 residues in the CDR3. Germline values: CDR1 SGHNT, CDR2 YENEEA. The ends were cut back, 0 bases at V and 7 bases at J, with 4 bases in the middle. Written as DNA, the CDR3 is TGTGCCAGCAGCTTAGATCGGAATGAGCAGTTCTTC. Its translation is CASSLDRNEQFF. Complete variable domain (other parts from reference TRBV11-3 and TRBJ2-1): EAGVVQSPRYKIIEKKQPVAFWCNPISGHNTLYWYLQNLGQGPELLIRYENEEAVDDSQLPKDRFSAERLKGVDSTLKIQPAELGDSAVYLCASSLDRNEQFFGPGTRLTVL.

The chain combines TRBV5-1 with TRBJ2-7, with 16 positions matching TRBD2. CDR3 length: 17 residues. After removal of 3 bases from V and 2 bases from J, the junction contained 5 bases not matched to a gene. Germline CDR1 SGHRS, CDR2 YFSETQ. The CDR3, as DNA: TGCGCCAGCAGCTCCGGGACTAGCGGGAGGGGCACCTACGAGCAGTACTTC. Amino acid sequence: CASSSGTSGRGTYEQYF. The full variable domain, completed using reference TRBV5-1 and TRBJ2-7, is KAGVTQTPRYLIKTRGQQVTLSCSPISGHRSVSWYQQTPGQGLQFLFEYFSETQRNKGNFPGRFSGRQFSNSRSEMNVSTLELGDSALYLCASSSGTSGRGTYEQYFGPGTRLTVT.

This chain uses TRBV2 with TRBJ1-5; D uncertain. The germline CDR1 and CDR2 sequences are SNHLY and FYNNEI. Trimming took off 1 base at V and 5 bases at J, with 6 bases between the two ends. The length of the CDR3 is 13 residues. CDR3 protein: CASSEGRDQPQHF. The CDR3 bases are TGTGCCAGCAGTGAAGGCAGAGATCAGCCCCAGCATTTT.

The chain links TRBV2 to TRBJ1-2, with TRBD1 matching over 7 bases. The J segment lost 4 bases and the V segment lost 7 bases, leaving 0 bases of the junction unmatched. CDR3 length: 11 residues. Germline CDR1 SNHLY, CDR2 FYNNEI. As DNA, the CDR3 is TGTGCCAGCAAGGGGGCCTATGGCTACACCTTC. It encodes CASKGAYGYTF.

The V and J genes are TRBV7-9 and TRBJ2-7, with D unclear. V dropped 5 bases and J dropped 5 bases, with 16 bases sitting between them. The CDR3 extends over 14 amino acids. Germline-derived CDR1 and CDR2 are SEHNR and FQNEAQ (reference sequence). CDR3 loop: CASSPQFPLHEQYF. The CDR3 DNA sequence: TGTGCCAGCAGCCCGCAGTTTCCCTTGCACGAGCAGTACTTC.

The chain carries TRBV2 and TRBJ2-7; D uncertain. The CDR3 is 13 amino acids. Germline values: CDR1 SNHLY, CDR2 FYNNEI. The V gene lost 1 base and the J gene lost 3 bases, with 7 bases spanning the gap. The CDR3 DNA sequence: TGTGCCAGCAGTGAAGAACACTTCTACGAGCAGTACTTC. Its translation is CASSEEHFYEQYF.

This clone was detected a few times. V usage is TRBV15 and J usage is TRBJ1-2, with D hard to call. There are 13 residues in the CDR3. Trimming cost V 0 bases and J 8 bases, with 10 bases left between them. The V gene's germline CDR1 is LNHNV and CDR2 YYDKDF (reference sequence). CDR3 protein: CATSRELWSGYTF. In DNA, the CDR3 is TGTGCCACCAGCAGAGAACTATGGTCGGGCTACACCTTC.

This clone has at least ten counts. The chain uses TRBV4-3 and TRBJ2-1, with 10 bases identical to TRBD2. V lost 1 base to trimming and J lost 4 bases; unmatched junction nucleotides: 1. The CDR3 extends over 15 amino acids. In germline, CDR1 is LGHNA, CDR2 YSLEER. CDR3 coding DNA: TGCGCCAGCAGCCAAGCTAGCGGGGGTTACAATGAGCAGTTCTTC. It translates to CASSQASGGYNEQFF.

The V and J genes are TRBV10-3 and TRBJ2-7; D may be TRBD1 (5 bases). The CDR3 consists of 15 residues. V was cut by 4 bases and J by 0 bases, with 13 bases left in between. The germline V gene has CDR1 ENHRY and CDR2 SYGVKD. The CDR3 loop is CAISVSADSSYEQYF. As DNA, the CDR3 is TGTGCCATCAGTGTCTCAGCCGACAGCTCCTACGAGCAGTACTTC.

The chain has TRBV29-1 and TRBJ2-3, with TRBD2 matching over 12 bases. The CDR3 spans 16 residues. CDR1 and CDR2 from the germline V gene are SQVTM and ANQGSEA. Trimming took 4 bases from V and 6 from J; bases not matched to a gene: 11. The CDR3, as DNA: TGCAGCGTTGTGGGACTAGCGGGCTTTAGAGGGGATACGCAGTATTTT. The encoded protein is CSVVGLAGFRGDTQYF.

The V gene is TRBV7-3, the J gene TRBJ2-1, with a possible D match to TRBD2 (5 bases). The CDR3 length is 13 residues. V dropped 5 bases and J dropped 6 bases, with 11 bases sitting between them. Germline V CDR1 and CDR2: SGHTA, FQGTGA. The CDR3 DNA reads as TGTGCCAGCAGCCCCCCCAGCGGCAATGAGCAGTTCTTC. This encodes CASSPPSGNEQFF. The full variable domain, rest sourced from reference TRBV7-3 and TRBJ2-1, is GAGVSQTPSNKVTEKGKYVELRCDPISGHTALYWYRQSLGQGPEFLIYFQGTGAADDSGLPNDRFFAVRPEGSVSTLKIQRTERGDSAVYLCASSPPSGNEQFFGPGTRLTVL.

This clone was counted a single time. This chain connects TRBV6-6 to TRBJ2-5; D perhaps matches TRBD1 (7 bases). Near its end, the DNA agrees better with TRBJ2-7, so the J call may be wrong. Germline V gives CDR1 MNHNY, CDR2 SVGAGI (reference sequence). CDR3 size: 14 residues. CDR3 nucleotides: TGTGCCAGCAGTTACCGGCAGGGGGGTTACGAGCAGTACTTC. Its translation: CASSYRQGGYEQYF.

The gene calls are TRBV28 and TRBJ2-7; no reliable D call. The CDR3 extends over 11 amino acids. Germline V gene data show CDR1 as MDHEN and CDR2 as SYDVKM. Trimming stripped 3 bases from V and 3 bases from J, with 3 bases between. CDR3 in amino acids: CASSFYYEQYF. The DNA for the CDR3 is TGTGCCAGCAGTTTTTACTACGAGCAGTACTTC. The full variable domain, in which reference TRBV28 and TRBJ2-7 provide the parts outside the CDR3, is DVKVTQSSRYLVKRTGEKVFLECVQDMDHENMFWYRQDPGLGLRLIYFSYDVKMKEKGDIPEGYSVSREKKERFSLILESASTNQTSMYLCASSFYYEQYFGPGTRLTVT.

The CDR3 region is CATSRAFGQDGYTF. CDR3 DNA sequence: TGTGCCACCAGCAGAGCCTTCGGACAGGATGGCTACACCTTC. V usage is TRBV15 and J usage is TRBJ1-2; 7 nucleotides match TRBD1. CDR3 size: 14 residues. Trimming cost V 1 base and J 6 bases; bases outside gene matches: 5. Germline V CDR1 and CDR2: LNHNV, YYDKDF (reference sequence).

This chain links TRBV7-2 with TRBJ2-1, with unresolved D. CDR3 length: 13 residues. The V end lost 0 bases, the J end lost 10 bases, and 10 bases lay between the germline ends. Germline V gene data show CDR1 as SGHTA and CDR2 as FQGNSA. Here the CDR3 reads CASSLAAWGEQFF. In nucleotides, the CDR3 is TGTGCCAGCAGCTTAGCGGCTTGGGGAGAGCAGTTCTTC.